This TCR beta chain is drawn from a study of blood T cell repertoires in COVID-19 (dated by TCRdb to the early 2020s). Regarding the complete study: Collaborator samples came from the United States, Italy and Spain and covered acute and convalescent phases of COVID-19. The prospective study material was composed of cDNA or gDNA derived from T cells, B-cell-depleted T cells, or PBMCs. Subjects who had been exposed to COVID-19, were actively infected with it, or had recovered from it provided the deeply sampled blood TCRbeta repertoires that made up the dataset. A freely available public database, intended as a resource for researchers studying the immune response to SARS-CoV-2, is where the repertoires were released. Samples were obtained from the ongoing ImmuneRACE study (first 160 participants) and from 950 to 1,500 subjects provided by 6 global collaborators. Nearly every sample came with metadata listing a de-identified subject ID, COVID-19 status, age in years and sex. Where available, HLA class I and class II types were taken from metadata supplied by the sample provider and were not determined by assay-based typing. Overall results and qualifications from the work: The quantity of clinical and demographic metadata differed by source and by participant and was supplied without curation.

TCRbeta CDR3 regions were amplified from genomic DNA by means of the immunoSEQ Assay, a bias-controlled multiplex PCR. Regarding the original processing steps: Within the assay, amplification of reference gene primers was used to estimate how many nucleated cells each sample contained. To quantify the absolute abundance of each unique TCRbeta CDR3 rearrangement, sequence reads were collapsed and filtered. Productive Simpson clonality was computed per sample as the square root of Simpson's diversity index over productive rearrangements. What TCRdb holds here is the immuneACCESS table cut down to in-frame rearrangements. Part of the clones is not present; checked against another copy, under half of the missing clones reflect an unresolved V gene, and the others are unexplained. V, J and clone size were drawn from that table, and D and trimming were deduced from the DNA. This sample gives 120,000 to 150,000 clones in total; 88% of them show up just once. The ten largest clones add up to 2.5% to 3% of the sample.

This clone was seen a single time. Which antigen it targets is not known. No qualities accompany the bases; no much larger clone lies one base away. In Seattle, one collaborating source enrolled patients while the infection was active and tracked those patients longitudinally over the course of disease. Each collaborating institution followed its own protocols to collect whole blood in K2EDTA tubes. For TCRbeta analysis, collaborator samples were shipped as frozen whole blood, as isolated PBMCs, or as DNA extracted from either sample type. The CDR3 starts with the cysteine, ends with the phenylalanine, and has 19 residues. Here the CDR3 DNA is all that survives: 57 bases in frame from base 1. CDR1 and CDR2 are read off the germline V gene as SGDLS and YYNGEE. V has 3 bases trimmed and J has 1 base trimmed; junction bases matching no gene number 17.

The sequenced sample consisted of peripheral blood. This TCR derives from a human donor with COVID-19, enrolled during active disease. The donor label of this sample is uncertain. Here the chain combines TRBV9 and TRBJ2-5, and TRBD2 aligns with 8 junction nucleotides. The DNA reads TGTGCCAGCAGCGCGGGGTTATTTGCGGGGGGCTTTGGCCAAGAGACCCAGTACTTC. Translated, this is CASSAGLFAGGFGQETQYF.